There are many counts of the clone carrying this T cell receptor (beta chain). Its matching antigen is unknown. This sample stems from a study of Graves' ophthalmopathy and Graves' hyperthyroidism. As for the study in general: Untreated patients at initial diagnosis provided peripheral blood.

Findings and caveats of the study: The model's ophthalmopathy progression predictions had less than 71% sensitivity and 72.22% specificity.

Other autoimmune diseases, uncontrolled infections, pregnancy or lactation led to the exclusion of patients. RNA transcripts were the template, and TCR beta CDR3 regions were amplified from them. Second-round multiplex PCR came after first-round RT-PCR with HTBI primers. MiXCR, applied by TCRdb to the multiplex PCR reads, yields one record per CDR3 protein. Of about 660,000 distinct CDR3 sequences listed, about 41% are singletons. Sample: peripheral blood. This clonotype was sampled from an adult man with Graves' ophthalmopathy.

The CDR3 nucleotides are TGTGCCAGCATTAATACTCCTAGCTCCTACGAGCAGTACTTC. This encodes CASINTPSSYEQYF. The chain carries TRBV2 and TRBJ2-7; D not certain. V lost 7 bases, J lost 0 bases, and 13 bases lay in between. This CDR3 is built from 14 residues. The germline CDR1 and CDR2 sequences are SNHLY and FYNNEI. Complete variable domain (other parts from reference TRBV2 and TRBJ2-7): EPEVTQTPSHQVTQMGQEVILRCVPISNHLYFYWYRQILGQKVEFLVSFYNNEISEKSEIFDDQFSVERPDGSNFTLKIRSTKLEDSAMYFCASINTPSSYEQYFGPGTRLTVT.